There are many counts of the clone carrying this T cell receptor beta chain. Its matching antigen is unknown. One entry per CDR3 protein results from TCRdb running MiXCR on the 5' RACE reads. The sample records 410,000 or so distinct CDR3 sequences, about 18% being singletons. The data derive from a study of identical twins. Findings and limits, study-wide: Twins shared out-of-frame alpha sequences with excess low generation probability. Cross-sectional statistical analysis, not tracking of the same donors, underpinned the conclusions. For zero-insertion analyses, partial confounding could come from invariant MAIT and iNKT cells.

Germline loops: CDR1 SGHRS, CDR2 YFSETQ. J lost 8 bases, V lost 4 bases, and 9 bases had no gene match. This CDR3 has 15 residues. The TCR originated in a man in his fifties in good health. Specimen: naive T cells sorted from blood. V and J are TRBV5-1 and TRBJ2-1, with TRBD1 identical over 10 bases. The CDR3 DNA is TGCGCCAGCAGCGTGGGACAGGGGTCGTTCTATGAGCAGTTCTTC. Protein product: CASSVGQGSFYEQFF.